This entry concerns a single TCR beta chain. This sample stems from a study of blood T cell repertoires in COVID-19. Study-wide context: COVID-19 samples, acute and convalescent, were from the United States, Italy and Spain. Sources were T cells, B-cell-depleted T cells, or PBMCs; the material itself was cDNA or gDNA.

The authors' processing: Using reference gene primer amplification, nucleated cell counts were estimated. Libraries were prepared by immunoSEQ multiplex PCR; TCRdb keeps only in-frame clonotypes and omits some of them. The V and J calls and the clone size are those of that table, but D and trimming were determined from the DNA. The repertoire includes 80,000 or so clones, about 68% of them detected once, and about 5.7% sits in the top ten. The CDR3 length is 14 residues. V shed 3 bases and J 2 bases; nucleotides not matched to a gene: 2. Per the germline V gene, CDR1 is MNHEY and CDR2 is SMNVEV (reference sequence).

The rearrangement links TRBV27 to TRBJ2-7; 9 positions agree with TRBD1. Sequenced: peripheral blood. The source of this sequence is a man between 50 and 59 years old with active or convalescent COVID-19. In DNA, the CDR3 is TGTGCCAGCAGTTTCAGGGACAGGGCCTACGAGCAGTACTTC. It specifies CASSFRDRAYEQYF.